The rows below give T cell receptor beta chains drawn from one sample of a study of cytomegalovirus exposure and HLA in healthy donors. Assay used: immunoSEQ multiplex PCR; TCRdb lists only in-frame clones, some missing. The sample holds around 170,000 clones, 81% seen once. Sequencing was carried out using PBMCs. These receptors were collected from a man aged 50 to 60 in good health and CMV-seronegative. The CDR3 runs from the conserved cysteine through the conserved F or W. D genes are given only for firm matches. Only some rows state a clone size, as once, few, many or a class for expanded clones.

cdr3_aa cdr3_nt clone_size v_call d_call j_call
CASSLSGTVNQPQHF TGTGCCAGCAGCTTATCCGGGACAGTCAATCAGCCCCAGCATTTT . TRBV5-4 TRBD1 TRBJ1-5
CASSKDTFSNQPQHF TGTGCCAGCAGCAAGGACACGTTTAGCAATCAGCCCCAGCATTTT few TRBV5-8 . TRBJ1-5
CASSPQISAETQYF TGCGCCAGCAGTCCTCAGATTAGCGCAGAGACCCAGTACTTC . TRBV4-1 . TRBJ2-5
CSSSLVLGENSPLHF TGTTCCAGCAGCTTAGTATTGGGAGAAAATTCACCCCTCCACTTT . TRBV7-9 . TRBJ1-6
CASSPGRGANNEQFF TGTGCCAGCTCACCAGGGAGGGGCGCTAACAATGAGCAGTTCTTC . TRBV18 TRBD2 TRBJ2-1
CASSPTVKQRNEQFF TGTGCCAGCAGCCCAACGGTTAAGCAACGGAATGAGCAGTTCTTC . TRBV9 . TRBJ2-1
CASSLKASGGELFF TGCGCCAGCAGCTTGAAGGCTAGCGGGGGGGAGCTGTTTTTT few TRBV5-1 TRBD2 TRBJ2-2
CASTHPGSGVNTGELFF TGTGCCAGCACCCATCCGGGCAGCGGGGTGAACACCGGGGAGCTGTTTTTT . TRBV7-8 TRBD2 TRBJ2-2
CASSPPAGNNEQFF TGTGCCAGCAGCCCCCCGGCAGGGAACAATGAGCAGTTCTTC . TRBV7-8 . TRBJ2-1
CASSYKRGPSTDTQYF TGTGCCAGCAGCTATAAGCGGGGGCCTAGCACAGATACGCAGTATTTT . TRBV7-9 TRBD2 TRBJ2-3
CASSYNPSGVSYEQYF TGTGCCAGCAGTTATAACCCTAGCGGGGTTTCCTACGAGCAGTACTTC . TRBV6-5 TRBD2 TRBJ2-7
CASRGLAAGSSYNEQFF TGCGCCAGCAGGGGACTAGCGGCCGGTAGCTCCTACAATGAGCAGTTCTTC . TRBV4-1 TRBD2 TRBJ2-1
CASSGGLAGRNEQFF TGCGCCAGCAGTGGGGGACTAGCGGGCCGCAATGAGCAGTTCTTC . TRBV10-1 TRBD2 TRBJ2-1
CASSAGTGLEQFF TGTGCCAGCAGCGCGGGGACAGGGCTTGAGCAGTTCTTC . TRBV9 TRBD1 TRBJ2-1
CASSLMAGTGGKDTQYF TGCGCCAGCAGCCTTATGGCCGGGACAGGGGGCAAAGATACGCAGTATTTT once TRBV4-1 TRBD1 TRBJ2-3
CATLEGGRTEAFF TGTGCCACCCTTGAAGGAGGTCGGACTGAAGCTTTCTTT few TRBV10-3 . TRBJ1-1
CASSPQDRGRGNSPLHF TGTGCCAGCAGTCCACAGGACAGGGGCCGGGGGAATTCACCCCTCCACTTT . TRBV27 TRBD1 TRBJ1-6
CASSFKGGVNTEAFF TGTGCCAGCAGTTTTAAGGGCGGGGTGAACACTGAAGCTTTCTTT . TRBV27 . TRBJ1-1
CASAEGLSPLHF TGTGCCTCAGCAGAGGGATTATCACCCCTCCACTTT . TRBV27 . TRBJ1-6
CASSPGQATNEKLFF TGTGCTAGCAGCCCGGGACAGGCAACTAATGAAAAACTGTTTTTT . TRBV7-7 TRBD1 TRBJ1-4
CASSLAAGLNTEAFF TGTGCCAGCAGCTTGGCGGCAGGGTTGAACACTGAAGCTTTCTTT . TRBV5-6 . TRBJ1-1
CASSYTPQGNNSPLHF TGTGCCAGCAGTTACACACCACAGGGGAATAATTCACCCCTCCACTTT . TRBV6-5 TRBD1 TRBJ1-6
CASSVALGQGQETQYF TGTGCCAGCAGCGTAGCTCTGGGACAGGGGCAAGAGACCCAGTACTTC . TRBV9 TRBD1 TRBJ2-5
CASSLYRLAGSTDTQYF TGTGCCAGCAGCTTATATCGCCTAGCGGGGAGCACAGATACGCAGTATTTT . TRBV7-2 TRBD2 TRBJ2-3
CATSREGTGKNSPLHF TGTGCCACCAGCAGAGAGGGGACAGGAAAGAATTCACCCCTCCACTTT . TRBV15 TRBD1 TRBJ1-6